These 8 T cell receptor beta chains were all obtained from the same sample, sequenced in a study of shared clonotypes between healthy human individuals. Here immunoSEQ multiplex PCR was the method, and the copy in TCRdb shows in-frame clones only, minus some. Of roughly 500,000 clones listed, around 85% are singletons. Sequenced material: PBMCs. These TCRs come from a woman aged 40-49 years in good health. Some clones in this sample may be carry-over from other donors' samples.

The J gene is TRBJ1-3, the V gene TRBV15, with D maybe TRBD1 (5 bases). Looked up from germline, CDR1 is LNHNV and CDR2 is YYDKDF (reference sequence). The CDR3 is 17 amino acids. The ends were cut back, 1 base at V and 0 bases at J, with 13 bases in the middle. In DNA, the CDR3 is TGTGCCACCAGCAGAGGCCCGGGGACCAGCTCTGGAAACACCATATATTTT. This codes for CATSRGPGTSSGNTIYF. Drawing the rest from reference TRBV15 and TRBJ1-3, the complete variable domain is DAMVIQNPRYQVTQFGKPVTLSCSQTLNHNVMYWYQQKSSQAPKLLFHYYDKDFNNEADTPDNFQSRRPNTSFCFLDIRSPGLGDTAMYLCATSRGPGTSSGNTIYFGEGSWLTVV.

The CDR3: CASSNQRDIETQYF. The DNA for the CDR3 is TGCGCCAGCAGTAATCAGCGGGATATAGAGACCCAGTACTTC. The chain joins TRBV23-1 to TRBJ2-5, with 7 positions matching TRBD2. TRBV23-1 is annotated as an ORF whose role is uncertain. This CDR3 is 14 amino acids long. Unmatched junction bases numbered 7, after V lost 5 bases and J lost 4 bases.

Details on this clone: This likely stems from a read error, as it lies one base from a far larger clone. A read error is likely, as this CDR3 ends without the conserved phenylalanine or tryptophan. The rearrangement uses TRBV29-1 and TRBJ2-7; 9 nucleotides align to TRBD1. Germline assignment: CDR1 SQVTM and CDR2 ANQGSEA. The CDR3 is made up of 13 amino acids. V shed 5 bases and J 2 bases; nucleotides not matched to a gene: 4. The DNA of the CDR3 is TGCAGCGTTAGGACAGGGGTGACCTACGAGCAGTACCTC. Protein: CSVRTGVTYEQYL.

The V gene is TRBV28, the J gene TRBJ2-7; no definite D call. Deletions cut 8 bases from V and 3 bases from J, with 8 bases between. There are 11 residues in the CDR3. Germline assignment: CDR1 MDHEN and CDR2 SYDVKM. CDR3 residues: CASQTNYEQYF. CDR3 DNA: TGTGCCAGCCAAACAAACTACGAGCAGTACTTC.

On this clone itself: A much more abundant neighbour one base away suggests this may be a read error. At the DNA level, this CDR3 is encoded by other sequences in the same sample as well. The chain carries TRBV11-2 and TRBJ2-2; TRBD1 aligns across 7 bases. The CDR3 sequence is 15 residues long. Germline V CDR1 and CDR2: SGHAT, FQNNGV. Here the CDR3 DNA reads TGTGCCAGCAGCTTATTGACAGGGAACACCGGGAAGCTGTTCTTT. Its protein is CASSLLTGNTGKLFF.

This clone showed up just once. The rearrangement links TRBV5-1 to TRBJ2-3; D is tentatively TRBD1 or TRBD2 (5 bases each). The V and J ends lost 0 bases and 0 bases respectively, with 8 bases between them. Germline V gene data show CDR1 as SGHRS and CDR2 as YFSETQ. This CDR3 is 15 amino acids long. CDR3 nucleotides: TGCGCCAGCAGCTTGGGGGGACCAAGCACAGATACGCAGTATTTT. Translated, it gives CASSLGGPSTDTQYF.

In its sample, this clone was seen once. The rearrangement joins TRBV4-1 to TRBJ1-2; D perhaps matches TRBD1 (6 bases). The CDR3 consists of 15 residues. The germline gives CDR1 MGHRA, CDR2 YSYEKL. V was pared by 3 bases and J by 7 bases, with 18 bases between. CDR3 in DNA: TGCGCCAGCAGCCACGGACAGACCACGGGTTCTGGCTACACCTTC. Encoded protein: CASSHGQTTGSGYTF.

This rearrangement joins TRBV7-2 to TRBJ1-3; tentative D call: TRBD1 (5 bases). The CDR3 covers 16 residues. V was clipped by 5 bases and J by 7 bases, with 21 bases between them. CDR1 and CDR2 (germline): SGHTA, FQGNSA. Here the CDR3 DNA reads TGTGCCAGCAGCCCCTTGGGGGGGTTTTTTGGCAACACCATATATTTT. Translation gives CASSPLGGFFGNTIYF.